This T cell receptor beta chain derives from a study of regulatory T cells in long-lasting Graves disease. Stated time point: newly diagnosed GD, antithyroid drugs for less than 3 months. The TCR library used RNA extracted from PBMCs. American Thyroid Association guidelines were used to diagnose Graves' disease. TCR beta libraries were built with iRepertoire HTBI primers and Arm-PCR of CDR3 regions. TCRdb reanalysed the multiplex PCR reads using MiXCR and keeps one entry per CDR3 protein. The sample consists of fewer than 650,000 distinct CDR3 sequences, 15% to 20% of them appearing once. Germline CDR1 reads SGHRS; CDR2 reads YFSETQ. The CDR3 spans 18 residues. The J segment lost 3 bases and the V segment lost 3 bases, leaving 7 bases of the junction unmatched. The sample also formed part of further work on T cells in Graves' hyperthyroidism and ophthalmopathy. Per that paper: HTBI primers drove first-round RT-PCR of the TCR CDR3. Blood also held most thyroid clonotypes expanded beyond 0.001. Ophthalmopathy cases were set apart from stable hyperthyroidism by a 13 V-J model.

The sequences come from peripheral blood mononuclear cells (PBMCs), collected at new diagnosis, from a patient treated with antithyroid drugs. This chain links TRBV5-1 with TRBJ2-6; 12 bases are shared with TRBD2. The source of this sequence is a man aged 18 to 30 with Graves disease. DNA of the CDR3: TGCGCCAGCAGCTACTCGACTAGCGGGAGTTTTGGGGCCAACGTCCTGACTTTC. It specifies CASSYSTSGSFGANVLTF.